One sample yielded the 22 T cell receptor beta chains listed below, sequenced in a study of blood T cell repertoires in COVID-19. Profiling relied on immunoSEQ multiplex PCR, and the TCRdb table lists in-frame clones only, not all of them. This repertoire shows 150,000 to 200,000 clones, more than 70% found once; its top ten account for around a fifth. The sequenced sample consisted of peripheral blood. These receptors came from a woman in her seventies who had recovered from COVID-19.

The J gene is TRBJ2-2, the V gene TRBV5-1; 7 bases fit TRBD1. The CDR3 is 14 amino acids. With V trimmed by 4 bases and J by 5 bases, 5 bases remained unmatched. Germline V lookup: CDR1 SGHRS, CDR2 YFSETQ. This CDR3 is CASSGQGVTGELFF. The CDR3 nucleotides read TGCGCCAGCAGCGGGCAGGGGGTGACCGGGGAGCTGTTTTTT.

CDR3 protein: CASSSQTGGVSPLHF. The CDR3 DNA reads TGTGCCAGCAGCTCCCAAACAGGGGGCGTTTCACCCCTCCACTTT. V and J are TRBV7-2 and TRBJ1-6; 9 bases fit TRBD1. The germline V gene has CDR1 SGHTA and CDR2 FQGNSA. J lost 9 bases, V lost 4 bases, and 7 bases had no gene match. The CDR3 loop spans 15 amino acids.

The chain combines TRBV5-1 with TRBJ1-2; D possibly corresponds to TRBD1 (5 bases). CDR3 length: 12 amino acids. Between the trimmed V and J ends, which lost 4 bases and 8 bases, there was a span of 12 bases. The germline V gene encodes CDR1 SGHRS and CDR2 YFSETQ. The CDR3 nucleotides read TGCGCCAGCAGCCCCCGGGACTCCGGCTACACCTTC. Translated: CASSPRDSGYTF.

The CDR3 reads CASSELAVSTGELFF. CDR3 nucleotides: TGTGCCAGCAGTGAACTGGCAGTATCAACCGGGGAGCTGTTTTTT. The rearrangement joins TRBV2 to TRBJ2-2; D gene ambiguous. The CDR3 totals 15 residues. V was cut by 2 bases and J by 5 bases, with 12 bases left in between. CDR1 and CDR2 (germline): SNHLY, FYNNEI.

The chain has TRBV7-2 and TRBJ2-3; 9 bases align to TRBD2. Per the germline V gene, CDR1 is SGHTA and CDR2 is FQGNSA. CDR3 length: 18 residues. V lost 4 bases, J lost 6 bases, and 17 bases stayed unmatched. In nucleotides, the CDR3 is TGTGCCAGCAGCTGGGCGGGGGGGCGGAGCAATGCGTGGGATACGCAGTATTTT. Amino acid sequence: CASSWAGGRSNAWDTQYF.

This chain links TRBV5-1 with TRBJ1-2; 7 bases are shared with TRBD1. The CDR3 runs to 14 residues. Germline CDR1 reads SGHRS; CDR2 reads YFSETQ. V was clipped by 7 bases and J by 1 base; unmatched bases: 7. The CDR3 region is CASGPGQRNYGYTF. The CDR3 coding sequence is TGCGCCAGCGGCCCGGGACAGCGTAACTATGGCTACACCTTC. Based on the CDR3 plus reference TRBV5-1 and TRBJ1-2, the full variable domain is KAGVTQTPRYLIKTRGQQVTLSCSPISGHRSVSWYQQTPGQGLQFLFEYFSETQRNKGNFPGRFSGRQFSNSRSEMNVSTLELGDSALYLCASGPGQRNYGYTFGSGTRLTVV.

The CDR3, as DNA: TGCGCCAGCAGCTTGGTTCCAGGGGGGAGCACCGGGGAGCTGTTTTTT. Encoded protein: CASSLVPGGSTGELFF. The rearrangement links TRBV5-1 to TRBJ2-2, with a weak D call TRBD1 (7 bases). From germline, CDR1 is SGHRS and CDR2 YFSETQ. This CDR3 is built from 16 residues. V dropped 0 bases and J dropped 4 bases, with 13 bases sitting between them. The full variable domain, completed using reference TRBV5-1 and TRBJ2-2, is KAGVTQTPRYLIKTRGQQVTLSCSPISGHRSVSWYQQTPGQGLQFLFEYFSETQRNKGNFPGRFSGRQFSNSRSEMNVSTLELGDSALYLCASSLVPGGSTGELFFGEGSRLTVL.

The rearrangement joins TRBV11-3 to TRBJ2-2; no clear D gene. This CDR3 is built from 16 residues. Germline V gives CDR1 SGHNT, CDR2 YENEEA. The V end lost 1 base, the J end lost 3 bases, and 12 bases lay between the germline ends. The CDR3 DNA follows: TGTGCCAGCAGCTTAGTGGTCTATCCGGACACCGGGGAGCTGTTTTTT. Amino acid sequence: CASSLVVYPDTGELFF.

The chain is built from TRBV7-3 and TRBJ2-3; the match to TRBD2 covers 8 bases. V gave up 2 bases and J gave up 0 bases; unmatched junction bases: 7. Looked up from germline, CDR1 is SGHTA and CDR2 is FQGTGA. CDR3 size: 17 residues. CDR3 sequence reads: CASSLGVSGASTDTQYF. The CDR3 DNA reads TGTGCCAGCAGCTTAGGGGTTAGCGGGGCTAGCACAGATACGCAGTATTTT. Filled out from reference TRBV7-3 and TRBJ2-3, the complete variable domain reads GAGVSQTPSNKVTEKGKYVELRCDPISGHTALYWYRQSLGQGPEFLIYFQGTGAADDSGLPNDRFFAVRPEGSVSTLKIQRTERGDSAVYLCASSLGVSGASTDTQYFGPGTRLTVL.

The rearrangement uses TRBV2 and TRBJ1-5; no clear D. The ends were cut back, 8 bases at V and 4 bases at J, with 12 bases in the middle. The CDR3 contains 13 residues. Germline assignment: CDR1 SNHLY and CDR2 FYNNEI. The CDR3 DNA is TGTGCCAGCTGGACGGAGGGTAATCAGCCCCAGCATTTT. Protein product: CASWTEGNQPQHF.

The sample holds a few counts of this clone. The V and J genes are TRBV6-1 and TRBJ1-5; D not resolved. V gave up 0 bases and J gave up 2 bases, with 11 bases separating them. This CDR3 contains 16 residues. Germline assignment: CDR1 MNHNS and CDR2 SASEGT. This CDR3 reads CASSEARRVRNQPQHF. The CDR3 DNA follows: TGTGCCAGCAGTGAAGCGCGGAGGGTACGCAATCAGCCCCAGCATTTT.

The J gene is TRBJ1-5, the V gene TRBV4-1, with D possibly TRBD1 on 5 matching bases. CDR1 MGHRA and CDR2 YSYEKL come from the germline V gene. The CDR3 length is 16 residues. Trimming left V 0 bases short and J 1 base short, with 10 bases between. CDR3: CASSQDPGVSNQPQHF. CDR3 nucleotide sequence: TGCGCCAGCAGCCAAGATCCGGGGGTGAGCAATCAGCCCCAGCATTTT.

The V call is TRBV5-4, the J call TRBJ2-7; possibly TRBD2 for D (7 bases). V lost 0 bases, J lost 1 base, and 20 bases lay in between. This CDR3 region has 18 residues. The germline V gene encodes CDR1 SGHNT and CDR2 YYREEE (reference sequence). This chain's CDR3 is CASSLGGGVYTASYEQYF. The CDR3 region has the DNA TGTGCCAGCAGCTTGGGAGGGGGGGTCTACACCGCTTCCTACGAGCAGTACTTC.

This chain uses TRBV27 with TRBJ1-2; 9 bases map to TRBD1. Germline lookup yields CDR1 MNHEY and CDR2 SMNVEV (reference sequence). The CDR3 has 16 amino acids. V lost 5 bases, J lost 8 bases, and 15 bases stayed unmatched. Written as DNA, the CDR3 is TGTGCCAGCAGTGGGGCCGCACAGGGGGCCCCCTGGGGCTACACCTTC. Its translation is CASSGAAQGAPWGYTF.

This clone was detected once. This sequence joins TRBV5-1 and TRBJ2-7; 14 bases match TRBD2. J gave up 0 bases and V 4 bases, and 9 bases lay outside the gene matches. Germline CDR1 reads SGHRS; CDR2 reads YFSETQ. There are 18 residues in the CDR3. The CDR3 DNA reads as TGCGCCAGCAGCCCGGGGACTAGCGGGAGCCGGGCCTCCTACGAGCAGTACTTC. Its translation is CASSPGTSGSRASYEQYF.

The rearrangement uses TRBV12-3 or TRBV12-4 and TRBJ1-2; D might be TRBD1 (6 bases). There are 12 residues in the CDR3. V gave up 9 bases and J gave up 8 bases, with 16 bases separating them. In DNA, the CDR3 is TGTGCCAGAGCAGGGGAAGGGTGGGGCTACACCTTC. This translates into CARAGEGWGYTF.

The sample holds a few counts of this clone. The CDR3 here is CASSLGTGIGYTF. CDR3 in DNA: TGTGCCAGCAGCCTGGGGACAGGGATTGGCTACACCTTC. The chain employs TRBV6-5 and TRBJ1-2; the match to TRBD1 covers 9 bases. The ends lost 6 bases at V and 7 bases at J; junction bases unmatched: 6. Per germline, CDR1 MNHEY and CDR2 SVGAGI. The CDR3 extends over 13 amino acids.

This chain uses TRBV19 with TRBJ2-7, with a weak D call TRBD2 (5 bases). This CDR3 is 13 amino acids long. Germline V gene sequence: CDR1 LNHDA, CDR2 SQIVND (reference sequence). The V and J ends lost 4 bases and 4 bases respectively, with 11 bases between them. This chain's CDR3 is CASSRGRLYEQYF. The CDR3 coding sequence is TGTGCCAGTAGTAGAGGGCGGCTTTACGAGCAGTACTTC. Variable domain in full (rest from reference TRBV19 and TRBJ2-7): DGGITQSPKYLFRKEGQNVTLSCEQNLNHDAMYWYRQDPGQGLRLIYYSQIVNDFQKGDIAEGYSVSREKKESFPLTVTSAQKNPTAFYLCASSRGRLYEQYFGPGTRLTVT.

This clone was seen just once. The chain links TRBV27 to TRBJ2-1; 7 nucleotides match TRBD2. Unmatched junction bases numbered 11, after V lost 1 base and J lost 2 bases. The length of the CDR3 is 18 residues. CDR1 is MNHEY and CDR2 is SMNVEV in the germline V gene (reference sequence). This CDR3 reads CASSLFPLVGGTYNEQFF. CDR3 DNA: TGTGCCAGCAGTTTATTCCCCCTAGTGGGGGGGACCTACAATGAGCAGTTCTTC.

The chain couples TRBV2 to TRBJ1-5; the match to TRBD1 covers 9 bases. V lost 8 bases, J lost 10 bases, and 6 bases stayed unmatched. Germline CDR1 is SNHLY and CDR2 is FYNNEI. The CDR3 is 12 amino acids. The CDR3 protein is CASRQGGTPQHF. The CDR3 DNA follows: TGTGCCAGCCGACAGGGGGGGACTCCCCAGCATTTT.

In its sample, this clone was seen a few times. The sample holds other DNA sequences that translate to the same CDR3. This chain joins TRBV11-2 and TRBJ1-2, with 7 bases identical to TRBD1. Trimming cost V 5 bases and J 7 bases; bases outside gene matches: 10. The CDR3 covers 14 residues. Per the germline V gene, CDR1 is SGHAT and CDR2 is FQNNGV. This CDR3 reads CASSPRQGRGGYTF. The CDR3 bases are TGTGCCAGCAGCCCCCGACAGGGAAGGGGTGGCTACACCTTC.

This clone has a handful of counts. The chain employs TRBV28 and TRBJ1-1, with TRBD1 as a possible D gene (6 bases). The V gene's germline CDR1 is MDHEN and CDR2 SYDVKM. Trimming removed 2 bases at V and 6 bases at J, with 10 bases between. The CDR3 loop spans 13 amino acids. The chain's CDR3 is CASSLMTGPEAFF. Here the CDR3 DNA reads TGTGCCAGCAGTTTAATGACAGGCCCTGAAGCTTTCTTT. Drawing the rest from reference TRBV28 and TRBJ1-1, the complete variable domain is DVKVTQSSRYLVKRTGEKVFLECVQDMDHENMFWYRQDPGLGLRLIYFSYDVKMKEKGDIPEGYSVSREKKERFSLILESASTNQTSMYLCASSLMTGPEAFFGQGTRLTVV.